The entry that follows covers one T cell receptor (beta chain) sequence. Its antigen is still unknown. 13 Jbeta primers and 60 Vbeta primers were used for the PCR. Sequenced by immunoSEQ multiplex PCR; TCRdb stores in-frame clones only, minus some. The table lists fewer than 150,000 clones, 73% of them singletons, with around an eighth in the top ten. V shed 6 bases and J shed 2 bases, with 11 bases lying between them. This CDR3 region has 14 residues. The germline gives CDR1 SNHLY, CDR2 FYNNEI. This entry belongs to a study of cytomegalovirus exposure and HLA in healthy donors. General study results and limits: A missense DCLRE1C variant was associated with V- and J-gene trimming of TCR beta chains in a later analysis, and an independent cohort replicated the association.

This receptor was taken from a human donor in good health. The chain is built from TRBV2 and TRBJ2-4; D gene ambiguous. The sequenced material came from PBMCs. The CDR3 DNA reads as TGTGCCAGCAGGAGCTCAATGTCCAAAAACATTCAGTACTTC. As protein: CASRSSMSKNIQYF.